The sequence of this TCR beta chain was determined in a study of spatial heterogeneity in lung cancer. Study context: As counted in raw reads, each unique TCR and UMI combination appeared more than ten times on average.

V was cut by 6 bases and J by 8 bases, with 19 bases left in between. The CDR3 is made up of 14 amino acids. Per germline, CDR1 SQVTM and CDR2 ANQGSEA. Described time point: sample taken at primary tumor resection. Samples came from roughly 72 TRACERx patients with untreated early-stage lung cancer. Each TCR cDNA molecule carried a unique molecular identifier. A single record per CDR3 protein comes from TCRdb applying MiXCR to the 5' RACE reads. The table includes over 13,000 distinct CDR3 sequences, roughly 4% detected once. This clonotype has a count of ten or more. This beta chain is an off-target read within a library intended for alpha chains, so its frequency means little.

The sequence came from a male donor with early-stage non-small cell lung cancer. The gene calls are TRBV29-1 and TRBJ2-2, with D hard to call. The sequencing used normal lung tissue next to the tumor, collected at surgery. The CDR3 spells CSVESKVRPGELFF. For the CDR3, the DNA is TGCAGCGTAGAATCGAAAGTCCGGCCTGGGGAGCTGTTTTTT.